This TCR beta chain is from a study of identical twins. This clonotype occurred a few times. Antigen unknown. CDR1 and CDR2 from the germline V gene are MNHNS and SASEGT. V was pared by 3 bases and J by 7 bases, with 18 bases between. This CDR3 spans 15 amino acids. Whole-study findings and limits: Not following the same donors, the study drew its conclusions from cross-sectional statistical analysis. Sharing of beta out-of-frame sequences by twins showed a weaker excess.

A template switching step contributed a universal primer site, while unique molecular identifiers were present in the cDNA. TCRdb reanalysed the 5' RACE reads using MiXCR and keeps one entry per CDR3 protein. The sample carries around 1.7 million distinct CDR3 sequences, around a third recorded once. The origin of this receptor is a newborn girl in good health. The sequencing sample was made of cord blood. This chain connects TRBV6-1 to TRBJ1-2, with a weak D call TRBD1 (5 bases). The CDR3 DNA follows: TGTGCCAGCAGTGATTTTGTGGAGGGGCGAGGTGGCTACACCTTC. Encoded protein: CASSDFVEGRGGYTF.